This T cell receptor beta chain derives from a study of blood T cell repertoires in COVID-19. Looking at the study overall: Sites across the United States, Italy and Spain contributed samples from acute and convalescent COVID-19. PBMCs, B-cell-depleted T cells, or T cells provided the cDNA or gDNA that made up the material.

The germline V gene has CDR1 SGHRS and CDR2 YFSETQ. The CDR3 spans 15 residues. V was cut by 4 bases and J by 0 bases, with 11 bases left in between. As originally analysed: Estimation of nucleated cell counts relied on the amplification of reference gene primers. Data came from immunoSEQ multiplex PCR; TCRdb stores just in-frame clones and leaves some out. V and J calls and clone size are as listed in that table; D and trimming were resolved from the DNA. The sample lists roughly 180,000 clones; approximately 85% were seen once. The source material was peripheral blood. The V gene is TRBV5-1, the J gene TRBJ1-5, with D possibly matching TRBD1 (5 bases). The receptor was derived from a man in his sixties who had recovered from COVID-19. CDR3 residues: CASSPIGDSNQPQHF. In DNA form, the CDR3 reads TGCGCCAGCAGCCCCATAGGGGATAGCAATCAGCCCCAGCATTTT.